The 22 T cell receptor beta chains below all came from one sample that was sequenced in a study of T cell changes during pregnancy in multiple sclerosis. Profiling relied on immunoSEQ multiplex PCR, and the TCRdb table lists in-frame clones only, not all of them. Of about 69,000 clones listed, about 92% are singletons. This material consisted of peripheral blood, taken in the third trimester of pregnancy. These receptors came from a female donor in good health, enrolled as a control in a pregnancy study.

The gene calls are TRBV18 and TRBJ1-1; 7 bases map to TRBD1. The CDR3 has 16 residues. V lost 3 bases, J lost 5 bases, and 12 bases stayed unmatched. From germline, CDR1 is KGHSH and CDR2 LQKENI. The CDR3 here is CASSPTEQGMWTEAFF. CDR3 bases: TGTGCCAGCTCACCCACCGAACAGGGGATGTGGACTGAAGCTTTCTTT.

The chain combines TRBV29-1 with TRBJ1-1; D may be TRBD1 (6 bases). The CDR3 extends over 12 amino acids. V gave up 2 bases and J gave up 4 bases, with 8 bases separating them. From germline, CDR1 is SQVTM and CDR2 ANQGSEA. CDR3 loop: CSVEQGSTEAFF. In DNA form, the CDR3 reads TGCAGCGTTGAACAGGGGAGCACTGAAGCTTTCTTT.

The chain uses TRBV19 and TRBJ2-7; a weak D match, TRBD2 (6 bases). V lost 4 bases, J lost 5 bases, and 6 bases lay in between. CDR1 is LNHDA, CDR2 SQIVND, per germline (reference sequence). CDR3 size: 11 residues. The CDR3 region has the DNA TGTGCCAGTAGTAGGGGGGACGAGCAGTACTTC. Protein sequence: CASSRGDEQYF.

The chain carries TRBV4-3 and TRBJ2-7; D is possibly TRBD1 (5 bases). Per the germline V gene, CDR1 is LGHNA and CDR2 is YSLEER. The CDR3 has 17 residues. V lost 4 bases, J lost 1 base, and 20 bases lay in between. The CDR3 coding sequence is TGCGCCAGCAGCCGCGGACCTACTCCCTCAGGGTCCTACGAGCAGTACTTC. Encoded protein: CASSRGPTPSGSYEQYF.

V gene TRBV2 combines with J gene TRBJ1-6; TRBD1 aligns across 7 bases. CDR3 length equals 15 residues. Germline CDR1 SNHLY, CDR2 FYNNEI. The trim removed 1 base at V and 4 bases at J, leaving 1 base unmatched. The CDR3 DNA reads TGTGCCAGCAGTGAAGGGGGACAGTATAATTCACCCCTCCACTTT. Encoded protein: CASSEGGQYNSPLHF.

The rearrangement links TRBV4-1 to TRBJ2-7; no reliable D call. The CDR3 has 15 residues. Germline CDR1 MGHRA, CDR2 YSYEKL. V gave up 1 base and J gave up 5 bases, with 15 bases separating them. CDR3 loop: CASSQGRHPGNEQYF. The DNA of the CDR3 is TGCGCCAGCAGCCAAGGTCGACATCCTGGTAACGAGCAGTACTTC.

The rearrangement links TRBV18 to TRBJ1-4, with a tentative D call TRBD1 (6 bases). From germline, CDR1 is KGHSH and CDR2 LQKENI. V lost 0 bases to trimming and J lost 4 bases, with 15 bases between them. The CDR3 totals 17 residues. The CDR3 is CASSPPSLGTFNEKLFF. CDR3 sequence (DNA): TGTGCCAGCTCACCACCGTCCCTGGGGACATTTAATGAAAAACTGTTTTTT.

This clone is a singleton in its sample. V is TRBV19 and J is TRBJ2-7; D gene uncertain. The CDR3 consists of 14 residues. The V gene lost 5 bases and the J gene lost 5 bases, with 16 bases spanning the gap. The V gene's germline CDR1 is LNHDA and CDR2 SQIVND (reference sequence). The CDR3 DNA reads TGTGCCAGTAGTCTGACAAGATTCGCCGACGAGCAGTACTTC. It specifies CASSLTRFADEQYF.

The rearrangement joins TRBV30 to TRBJ1-5, with TRBD1 as a possible D gene (6 bases). CDR3 length equals 14 residues. V shed 4 bases and J shed 3 bases, with 13 bases lying between them. Germline-derived CDR1 and CDR2 are GTSNPN and SVGIG (reference sequence). The CDR3 spells CAWKTGTSNQPQHF. The DNA for the CDR3 is TGTGCCTGGAAAACAGGGACATCCAATCAGCCCCAGCATTTT. Full variable domain (outside the CDR3, taken from reference TRBV30 and TRBJ1-5): SQTIHQWPATLVQPVGSPLSLECTVEGTSNPNLYWYRQAAGRGLQLLFYSVGIGQISSEVPQNLSASRPQDRQFILSSKKLLLSDSGFYLCAWKTGTSNQPQHFGDGTRLSIL.

This clone was seen just once. The J gene is TRBJ2-1, the V gene TRBV10-3; 9 nucleotides agree with TRBD2. The CDR3 runs to 17 residues. The J segment lost 3 bases and the V segment lost 0 bases, leaving 6 bases of the junction unmatched. CDR1 and CDR2 from the germline V gene are ENHRY and SYGVKD. CDR3 loop: CAISESMASGDYNEQFF. The CDR3, as DNA: TGTGCCATCAGTGAGTCTATGGCTAGCGGGGACTACAATGAGCAGTTCTTC.

The chain employs TRBV7-9 and TRBJ1-6; 9 bases fit TRBD1. V was clipped by 4 bases and J by 7 bases; unmatched bases: 2. The V gene's germline CDR1 is SEHNR and CDR2 FQNEAQ (reference sequence). The CDR3 runs to 14 residues. CDR3 protein: CASSSDRGNSPLHF. CDR3 sequence (DNA): TGTGCCAGCAGCTCAGACAGGGGGAATTCACCCCTCCACTTT.

Details on this clone: The sample carries other DNA sequences with the same CDR3. J is TRBJ2-7 and V is TRBV18; the D gene is possibly TRBD2 (6 bases). The CDR3 runs 13 residues. Germline V lookup: CDR1 KGHSH, CDR2 LQKENI. The V gene lost 2 bases and the J gene lost 2 bases, with 7 bases spanning the gap. This chain's CDR3 is CASSPGGTYEQYF. CDR3 coding DNA: TGTGCCAGCTCACCAGGGGGGACCTACGAGCAGTACTTC.

The CDR3, as DNA: TGTGCCAGCAGCAGAACTCGGACAGCCAGTTGGTATGGCTACACCTTC. Amino acids: CASSRTRTASWYGYTF. V and J are TRBV7-2 and TRBJ1-2; D is perhaps TRBD1 (6 bases). Germline values: CDR1 SGHTA, CDR2 FQGNSA. Between the trimmed V and J ends, which lost 5 bases and 5 bases, there was a span of 21 bases. The CDR3 has 16 residues.

The V gene is TRBV20-1, the J gene TRBJ1-2, with unresolved D. V was trimmed by 3 bases and J by 8 bases, leaving 10 bases between them. The CDR3 is made up of 11 amino acids. Germline V CDR1 and CDR2: DFQATT, SNEGSKA (reference sequence). This CDR3 is CSASGSHGYTF. Here the CDR3 DNA reads TGCAGTGCTAGTGGCAGTCACGGCTACACCTTC.

This chain connects TRBV6-5 to TRBJ2-7; 9 bases are shared with TRBD1. V was pared by 7 bases and J by 6 bases, with 10 bases of the junction left unmatched. From germline, CDR1 is MNHEY and CDR2 SVGAGI. The CDR3 consists of 14 residues. CDR3 bases: TGTGCCAGCACCCGAAGGACAGGGGTGGGCGAGCAGTACTTC. Encoded protein: CASTRRTGVGEQYF.

The genes are TRBV7-3 and TRBJ2-5; TRBD2 agrees at 8 bases. The CDR3 runs to 14 residues. J was trimmed by 4 bases and V by 1 base; bases with no gene match: 2. From germline, CDR1 is SGHTA and CDR2 FQGTGA. DNA of the CDR3: TGTGCCAGCAGCTTAAACGGGGGGGGAGAGACCCAGTACTTC. Translated, it gives CASSLNGGGETQYF.

The V gene is TRBV28, the J gene TRBJ1-4; 7 bases are a match to TRBD1. This CDR3 has 16 amino acids. Germline CDR1 is MDHEN and CDR2 is SYDVKM. The ends lost 1 base at V and 8 bases at J; junction bases unmatched: 10. The CDR3 here is CASSLSGTVDQEKLFF. The CDR3 DNA is TGTGCCAGCAGTTTATCTGGGACAGTTGACCAAGAAAAACTGTTTTTT. The full variable domain, in which reference TRBV28 and TRBJ1-4 provide the parts outside the CDR3, is DVKVTQSSRYLVKRTGEKVFLECVQDMDHENMFWYRQDPGLGLRLIYFSYDVKMKEKGDIPEGYSVSREKKERFSLILESASTNQTSMYLCASSLSGTVDQEKLFFGSGTQLSVL.

In its sample, this clone was seen once. The rearrangement joins TRBV25-1 to TRBJ1-4, with TRBD1 matching 8 bases. This CDR3 comprises 14 residues. V shed 7 bases, J shed 3 bases, and the junction held 4 bases outside the gene matches. Per germline, CDR1 MGHDK and CDR2 SYGVNS. The CDR3 loop reads CASTPQGANEKLFF. The CDR3 DNA reads TGTGCCAGCACCCCACAGGGGGCTAATGAAAAACTGTTTTTT.

The rearrangement links TRBV5-1 to TRBJ2-7; D possibly corresponds to TRBD1 (6 bases). The CDR3 length is 15 residues. Trimming stripped 1 base from V and 1 base from J, with 12 bases between. CDR1 is SGHRS and CDR2 is YFSETQ in the germline V gene. DNA for the CDR3: TGCGCCAGCAGCTTGATGGGGGCGGGTTCCTACGAGCAGTACTTC. Amino acid sequence: CASSLMGAGSYEQYF.

This chain joins TRBV19 and TRBJ2-1, with D tentatively TRBD2 (6 bases). Germline values: CDR1 LNHDA, CDR2 SQIVND (reference sequence). The V end lost 7 bases, the J end lost 9 bases, and 25 bases lay between the germline ends. This CDR3 has 16 residues. The CDR3: CASTLLWGGKVIEQFF. For the CDR3, the DNA is TGTGCCAGTACCCTCTTATGGGGCGGGAAAGTTATTGAGCAGTTCTTC.

This clone was detected once. V is TRBV14 and J is TRBJ2-7; D is perhaps TRBD2 (6 bases). Per the germline V gene, CDR1 is SGHDN and CDR2 is FVKESK. This CDR3 contains 15 residues. V lost 4 bases to trimming and J lost 6 bases, with 19 bases between them. In DNA form, the CDR3 reads TGTGCCAGCAGCCCCCCGGGTGGGGGGACGGGCGAGCAGTACTTC. It codes for CASSPPGGGTGEQYF. Full variable domain (outside the CDR3, taken from reference TRBV14 and TRBJ2-7): EAGVTQFPSHSVIEKGQTVTLRCDPISGHDNLYWYRRVMGKEIKFLLHFVKESKQDESGMPNNRFLAERTGGTYSTLKVQPAELEDSGVYFCASSPPGGGTGEQYFGPGTRLTVT.

The J gene is TRBJ1-3, the V gene TRBV1; the table's D call, TRBD1, has no DNA check behind it. TRBV1 is a pseudogene segment. This CDR3 is 17 amino acids long. CDR3 sequence reads: CTSSSRQGKVSGNTIYF. The DNA of the CDR3 is TGCACCAGCAGCTCAAGACAGGGGAAGGTATCTGGAAACACCATATATTTT.